The subject of this entry is one T cell receptor (beta chain). What it binds is unknown. The CDR3 length is 17 residues. The V gene lost 4 bases and the J gene lost 0 bases, with 18 bases spanning the gap. The germline CDR1 and CDR2 sequences are MGHRA and YSYEKL. TCR beta CDR3 regions were amplified from RNA. Researchers ran a first-round RT-PCR on the TCR CDR3 using the HTBI primer set. TCRdb ran MiXCR on the multiplex PCR reads and lists one entry per CDR3 protein. The data show around 690,000 distinct CDR3 sequences, 15% to 20% seen once. The study left out patients who had uncontrolled infection, other autoimmune disease, pregnancy or lactation. Fresh peripheral blood, roughly 9.6 ml, was the source of the PBMCs. The sample belongs to a study of T cells in Graves' hyperthyroidism and ophthalmopathy. Regarding the study as a whole: The majority of expanded thyroid clonotypes above 0.001 also appeared in blood. Stable hyperthyroidism was told apart from ophthalmopathy by a model built on 13 V-J features.

Sequencing was carried out using blood. This TCR came from a man in his forties or fifties with Graves' hyperthyroidism. The chain couples TRBV4-1 to TRBJ2-5; possibly TRBD1 or TRBD2 for D (5 bases each). The CDR3 reads CASSREPSGTYQETQYF. The CDR3 DNA follows: TGCGCCAGCAGCCGAGAACCCTCAGGGACGTACCAAGAGACCCAGTACTTC.